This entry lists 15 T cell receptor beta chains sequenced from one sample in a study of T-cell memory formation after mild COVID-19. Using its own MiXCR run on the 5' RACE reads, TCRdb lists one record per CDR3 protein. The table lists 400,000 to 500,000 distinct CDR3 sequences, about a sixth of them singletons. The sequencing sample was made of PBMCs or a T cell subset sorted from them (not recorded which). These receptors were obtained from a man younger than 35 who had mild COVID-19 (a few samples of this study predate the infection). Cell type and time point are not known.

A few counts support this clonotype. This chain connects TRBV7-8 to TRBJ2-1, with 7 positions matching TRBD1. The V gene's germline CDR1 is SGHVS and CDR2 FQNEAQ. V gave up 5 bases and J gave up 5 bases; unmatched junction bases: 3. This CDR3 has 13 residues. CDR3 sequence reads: CASSRGTDNEQFF. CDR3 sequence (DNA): TGTGCCAGCAGCCGTGGGACAGACAATGAGCAGTTCTTC.

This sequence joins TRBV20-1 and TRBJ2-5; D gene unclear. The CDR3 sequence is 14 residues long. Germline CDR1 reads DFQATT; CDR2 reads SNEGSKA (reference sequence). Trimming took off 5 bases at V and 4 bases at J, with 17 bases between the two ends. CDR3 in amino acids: CSAEDEGFGETQYF. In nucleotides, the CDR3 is TGCAGTGCTGAAGACGAAGGGTTCGGAGAGACCCAGTACTTC.

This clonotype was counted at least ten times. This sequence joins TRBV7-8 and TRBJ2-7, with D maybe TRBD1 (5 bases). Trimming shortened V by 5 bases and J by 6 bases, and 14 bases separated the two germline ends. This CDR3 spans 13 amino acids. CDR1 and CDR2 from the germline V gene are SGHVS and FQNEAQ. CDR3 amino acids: CASSANPGLEQYF. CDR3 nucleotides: TGTGCCAGCAGCGCCAACCCAGGGCTCGAGCAGTACTTC.

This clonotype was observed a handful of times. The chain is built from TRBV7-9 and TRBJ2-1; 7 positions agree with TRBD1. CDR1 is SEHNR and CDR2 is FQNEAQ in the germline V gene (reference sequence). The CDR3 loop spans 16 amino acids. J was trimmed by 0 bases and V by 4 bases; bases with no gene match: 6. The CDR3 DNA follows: TGTGCCAGCAGCTCCGGACAGGCTAGCTCCTACAATGAGCAGTTCTTC. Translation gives CASSSGQASSYNEQFF.

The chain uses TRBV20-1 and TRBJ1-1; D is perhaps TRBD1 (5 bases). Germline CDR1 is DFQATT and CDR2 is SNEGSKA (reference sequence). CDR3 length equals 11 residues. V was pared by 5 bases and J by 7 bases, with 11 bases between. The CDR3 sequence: CSAGREVEAFF. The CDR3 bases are TGCAGTGCTGGCAGGGAGGTTGAAGCTTTCTTT.

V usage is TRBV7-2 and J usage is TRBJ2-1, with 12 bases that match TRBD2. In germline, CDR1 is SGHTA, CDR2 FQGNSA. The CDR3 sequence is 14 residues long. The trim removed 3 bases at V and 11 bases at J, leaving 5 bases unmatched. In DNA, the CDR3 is TGTGCCAGCAGCTTCGGACTAGCGGGGAGTAAGCAGTTCTTC. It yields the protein CASSFGLAGSKQFF.

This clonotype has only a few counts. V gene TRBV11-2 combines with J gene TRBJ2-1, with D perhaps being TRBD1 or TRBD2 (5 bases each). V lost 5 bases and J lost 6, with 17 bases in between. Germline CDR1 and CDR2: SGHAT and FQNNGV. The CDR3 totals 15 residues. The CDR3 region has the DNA TGTGCCAGCAGCCCCGGGACGACGTTAACCAATGAGCAGTTCTTC. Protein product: CASSPGTTLTNEQFF.

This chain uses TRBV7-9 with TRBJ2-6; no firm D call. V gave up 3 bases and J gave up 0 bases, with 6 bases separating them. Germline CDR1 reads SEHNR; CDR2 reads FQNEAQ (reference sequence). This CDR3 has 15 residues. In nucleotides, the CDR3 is TGTGCCAGCAGCTTTTGGGTCTCTGGGGCCAACGTCCTGACTTTC. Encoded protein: CASSFWVSGANVLTF.

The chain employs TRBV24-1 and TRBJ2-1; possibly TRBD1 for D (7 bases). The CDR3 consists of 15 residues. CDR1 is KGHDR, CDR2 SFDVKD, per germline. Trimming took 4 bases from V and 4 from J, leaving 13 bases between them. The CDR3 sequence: CATSEVAGGYNEQFF. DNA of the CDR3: TGTGCCACCAGTGAAGTCGCAGGGGGGTACAATGAGCAGTTCTTC.

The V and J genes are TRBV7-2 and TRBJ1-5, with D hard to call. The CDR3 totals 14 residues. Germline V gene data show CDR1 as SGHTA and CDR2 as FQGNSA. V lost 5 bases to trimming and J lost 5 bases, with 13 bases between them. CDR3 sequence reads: CASSLAGSHQPQHF. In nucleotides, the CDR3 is TGTGCCAGCAGCCTCGCGGGTAGTCATCAGCCCCAGCATTTT.

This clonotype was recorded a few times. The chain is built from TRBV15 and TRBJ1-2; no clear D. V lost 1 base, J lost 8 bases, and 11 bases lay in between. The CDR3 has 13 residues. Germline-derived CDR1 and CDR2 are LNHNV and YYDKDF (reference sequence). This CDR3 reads CATSRVTSSGYTF. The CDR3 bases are TGTGCCACCAGCAGAGTTACCAGTTCAGGCTACACCTTC. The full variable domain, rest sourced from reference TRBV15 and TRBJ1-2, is DAMVIQNPRYQVTQFGKPVTLSCSQTLNHNVMYWYQQKSSQAPKLLFHYYDKDFNNEADTPDNFQSRRPNTSFCFLDIRSPGLGDTAMYLCATSRVTSSGYTFGSGTRLTVV.

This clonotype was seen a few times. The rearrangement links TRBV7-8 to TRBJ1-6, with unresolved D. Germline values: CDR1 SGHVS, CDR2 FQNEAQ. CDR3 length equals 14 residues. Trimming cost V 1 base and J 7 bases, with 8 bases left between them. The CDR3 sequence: CASSLEQKNSPLHF. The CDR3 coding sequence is TGTGCCAGCAGCTTAGAACAGAAGAATTCACCCCTCCACTTT.

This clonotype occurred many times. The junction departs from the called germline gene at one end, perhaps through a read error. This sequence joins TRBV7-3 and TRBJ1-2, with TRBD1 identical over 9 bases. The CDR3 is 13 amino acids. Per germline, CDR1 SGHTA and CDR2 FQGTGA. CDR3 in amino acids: CASSPGQGGGYTF. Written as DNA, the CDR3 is TGCGCCAGCAGCCCGGGACAGGGTGGTGGCTACACCTTC.

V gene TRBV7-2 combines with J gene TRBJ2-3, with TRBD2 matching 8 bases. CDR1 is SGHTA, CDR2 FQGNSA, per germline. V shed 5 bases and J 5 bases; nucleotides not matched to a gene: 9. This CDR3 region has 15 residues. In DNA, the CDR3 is TGTGCCAGCAGCCGCAGGCGGGGGGCGGGAGATACGCAGTATTTT. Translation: CASSRRRGAGDTQYF.

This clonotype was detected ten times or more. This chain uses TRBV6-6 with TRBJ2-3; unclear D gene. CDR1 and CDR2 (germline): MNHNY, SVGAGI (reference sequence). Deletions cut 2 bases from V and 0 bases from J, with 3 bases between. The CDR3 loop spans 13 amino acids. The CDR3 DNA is TGTGCCAGCAGTTACCTGAGCACAGATACGCAGTATTTT. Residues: CASSYLSTDTQYF.